Here is one T cell receptor (beta chain) with its context. Its antigen is currently unknown. The primer mix had 60 Vbeta and 13 Jbeta primers. Profiled with immunoSEQ multiplex PCR; TCRdb holds only in-frame clones, not every one. The sample holds roughly 200,000 clones. The V gene lost 2 bases and the J gene lost 1 base, with 8 bases spanning the gap. This CDR3 comprises 14 residues. Germline CDR1 SGHVS, CDR2 FNYEAQ. The entry originates in a study of cytomegalovirus exposure and HLA in healthy donors. Study details: Falling in the Caucasian-associated ancestry cluster were roughly 80% of approximately 410 genotyped donors. Study-wide points: As confirmed in vitro, three CMV-associated chains were specific for CMV antigens. Reports showed the classifier diagnosing cytomegalovirus status with high specificity and sensitivity. The study recorded about 150 TCR beta chains that were cytomegalovirus-associated.

The chain carries TRBV7-6 and TRBJ1-1; no clear D. The clonotype originates from a girl aged 2 to 9 in good health and CMV-seropositive. The sample consisted of PBMCs. CDR3 loop: CASSLNSGNTEAFF. The CDR3 nucleotides read TGTGCCAGCAGCTTAAATTCCGGGAACACTGAAGCTTTCTTT.